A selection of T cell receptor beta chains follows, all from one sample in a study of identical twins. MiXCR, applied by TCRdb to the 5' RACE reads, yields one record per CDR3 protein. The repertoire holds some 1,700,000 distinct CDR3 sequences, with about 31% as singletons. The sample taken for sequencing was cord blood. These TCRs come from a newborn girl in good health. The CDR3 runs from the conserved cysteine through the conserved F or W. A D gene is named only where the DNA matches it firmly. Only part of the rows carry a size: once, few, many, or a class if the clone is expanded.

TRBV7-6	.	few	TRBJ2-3	CASSPGSIDTQYF	TGTGCCAGCAGCCCGGGAAGCATAGATACGCAGTATTTT
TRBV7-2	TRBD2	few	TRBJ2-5	CASSLAGGTHNEQYF	TGTGCCAGCAGCTTAGCGGGAGGGACCCACAATGAGCAGTACTTC
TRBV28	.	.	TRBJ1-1	CASALGRGTEAFF	TGTGCCAGCGCCCTCGGTCGGGGGACTGAAGCTTTCTTT
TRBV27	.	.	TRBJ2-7	CASSPRDNLYEQYF	TGTGCCAGCAGTCCCCGGGACAACCTCTACGAGCAGTACTTC
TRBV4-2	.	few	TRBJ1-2	CASSQDLEGGGNGYTF	TGTGCCAGCAGCCAAGATTTAGAGGGAGGCGGGAATGGCTACACCTTC
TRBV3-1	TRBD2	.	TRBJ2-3	CASSQRSTSATDTQYF	TGTGCCAGCAGCCAACGTTCCACTAGCGCCACAGATACGCAGTATTTT
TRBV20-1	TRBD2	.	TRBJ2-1	CSAGLLASGRQDEQFF	TGCAGTGCTGGCCTTTTGGCTAGCGGGAGGCAGGATGAGCAGTTCTTC
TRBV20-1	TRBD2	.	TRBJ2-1	CSALPTSVYNEQFF	TGCAGTGCTCTACCTACTAGCGTATACAATGAGCAGTTCTTC
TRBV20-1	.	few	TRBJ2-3	CSARDSGEISDTQYF	TGCAGTGCTAGAGACAGTGGCGAAATATCCGATACGCAGTATTTT
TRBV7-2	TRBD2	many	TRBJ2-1	CASSFGLATFGKQFF	TGTGCCAGCAGCTTCGGACTAGCTACGTTCGGTAAGCAGTTCTTC
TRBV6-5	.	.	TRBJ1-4	CASSYGLDQFRANEKLFF	TGTGCCAGCAGTTACGGTCTCGATCAGTTCCGGGCTAATGAAAAACTGTTTTTT
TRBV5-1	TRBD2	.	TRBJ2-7	CASSLRGLAGTGNEQYF	TGCGCCAGCAGCTTGAGGGGACTAGCGGGAACGGGGAATGAGCAGTACTTC
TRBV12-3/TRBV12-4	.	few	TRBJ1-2	CASSPYHRDGYGYTF	TGTGCCAGCAGTCCCTATCACAGGGACGGCTATGGCTACACCTTC
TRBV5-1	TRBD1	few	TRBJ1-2	CASSKKDRGLDYTF	TGCGCCAGCAGCAAGAAGGACAGGGGATTAGACTACACCTTC
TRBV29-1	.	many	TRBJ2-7	CSVESLNEQYF	TGCAGCGTTGAATCCCTTAACGAGCAGTACTTC
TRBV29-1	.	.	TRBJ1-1	CSAVRTEAFF	TGCAGCGCGGTACGGACCGAAGCTTTCTTT
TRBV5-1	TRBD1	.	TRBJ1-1	CASSLWGPGTGDSLRVNTEAFF	TGCGCCAGCAGCTTGTGGGGCCCCGGGACAGGGGACTCCCTTAGGGTGAACACTGAAGCTTTCTTT
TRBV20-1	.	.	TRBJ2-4	CSARPFHWDLAKNIQYF	TGCAGTGCTAGACCTTTCCACTGGGACCTAGCCAAAAACATTCAGTACTTC
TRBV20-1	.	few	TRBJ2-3	CSASRQGLHTQYF	TGCAGTGCTAGCCGGCAGGGGCTTCATACGCAGTATTTT
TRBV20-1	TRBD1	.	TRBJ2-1	CSAPGGMNEQFF	TGCAGTGCTCCAGGGGGTATGAATGAGCAGTTCTTC
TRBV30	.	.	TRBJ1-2	CAWSGRAGYTF	TGTGCCTGGAGTGGAAGGGCTGGCTACACCTTC
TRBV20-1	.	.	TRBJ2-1	CSATRSLFYNEQFF	TGCAGTGCTACTAGATCACTGTTTTACAATGAGCAGTTCTTC
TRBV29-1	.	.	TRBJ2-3	CSVRSDGNQPQYF	TGCAGCGTCAGGAGCGACGGCAATCAGCCCCAGTATTTT
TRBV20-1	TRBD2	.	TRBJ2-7	CSAASGGPSYEQYF	TGCAGTGCTGCGAGCGGGGGGCCTTCCTACGAGCAGTACTTC
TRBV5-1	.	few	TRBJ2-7	CASRKEQYF	TGCGCCAGCAGAAAAGAGCAGTACTTC
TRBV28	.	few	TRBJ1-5	CASSLGLRPQHF	TGTGCCAGCAGTTTAGGGCTGAGGCCCCAGCATTTT
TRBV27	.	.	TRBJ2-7	CASSLWETSNEQYF	TGTGCCAGCAGTTTATGGGAGACTTCCAACGAGCAGTACTTC
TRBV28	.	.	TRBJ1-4	CASIDATNEKLFF	TGTGCCAGCATCGATGCAACTAATGAAAAACTGTTTTTT
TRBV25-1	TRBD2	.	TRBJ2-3	CASSELAGVTDTQYF	TGTGCCAGCAGTGAGCTAGCGGGAGTAACAGATACGCAGTATTTT
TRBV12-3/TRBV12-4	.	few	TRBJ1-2	CASSFPGNHGYTF	TGTGCCAGCAGTTTCCCCGGAAATCATGGCTACACCTTC
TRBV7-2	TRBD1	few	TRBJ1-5	CASSPRDSTNQPQHF	TGTGCCAGCAGCCCTCGGGACAGCACCAATCAGCCCCAGCATTTT
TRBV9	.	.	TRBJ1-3	CASSVVVGSGNTIYF	TGTGCCAGCAGCGTAGTGGTCGGCTCTGGAAACACCATATATTTT
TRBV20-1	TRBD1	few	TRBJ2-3	CSARAGDRGTDTQYF	TGCAGTGCTAGAGCAGGGGACAGGGGCACAGATACGCAGTATTTT
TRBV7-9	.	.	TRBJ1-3	CASSLGQSAGNTIYF	TGTGCCAGCAGCTTAGGGCAGTCGGCCGGAAACACCATATATTTT
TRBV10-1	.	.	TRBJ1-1	CASSFSRTLNTEAFF	TGCGCCAGCAGTTTCAGTAGGACCCTGAACACTGAAGCTTTCTTT
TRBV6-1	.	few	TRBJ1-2	CASSEGGRRGYGYTF	TGTGCCAGCAGTGAAGGAGGTAGAAGGGGGTACGGCTACACCTTC
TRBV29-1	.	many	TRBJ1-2	CSVEVRGGSYGYTF	TGCAGCGTTGAAGTTAGGGGAGGCAGCTATGGCTACACCTTC
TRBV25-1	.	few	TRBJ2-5	CASSRSTLGAQYF	TGTGCCAGCAGCCGCTCCACCCTTGGGGCCCAGTACTTC
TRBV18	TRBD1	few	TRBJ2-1	CASSPKRTGYNEQFF	TGTGCCAGCTCACCAAAGCGGACAGGGTACAATGAGCAGTTCTTC
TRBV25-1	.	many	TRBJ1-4	CASSQWWGTTNEKLFF	TGTGCCAGCAGTCAGTGGTGGGGGACAACTAATGAAAAACTGTTTTTT
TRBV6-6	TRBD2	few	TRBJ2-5	CASSYSLRGGIGEQYF	TGTGCCAGCAGTTACTCCCTTCGGGGGGGGATAGGAGAGCAGTACTTC
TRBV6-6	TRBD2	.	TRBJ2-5	CASSPTGLAQETQYF	TGTGCCAGCAGTCCGACGGGACTAGCGCAAGAGACCCAGTACTTC
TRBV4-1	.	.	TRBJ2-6	CASSQDRASSGANVLTF	TGCGCCAGCAGCCAAGATAGGGCGTCCTCTGGGGCCAACGTCCTGACTTTC
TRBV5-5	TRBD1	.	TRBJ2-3	CASSSLTGAGGADTQYF	TGTGCCAGCAGCTCCTTGACCGGGGCAGGGGGCGCAGATACGCAGTATTTT
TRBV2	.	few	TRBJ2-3	CASRWASTDTQYF	TGTGCCAGCAGGTGGGCAAGCACAGATACGCAGTATTTT
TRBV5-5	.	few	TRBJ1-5	CASSTGPHGTQPQHF	TGTGCCAGCAGCACCGGGCCCCATGGTACTCAGCCCCAGCATTTT
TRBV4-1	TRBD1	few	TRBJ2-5	CASSQGPGGVWQETQYF	TGCGCCAGCAGCCAAGGCCCAGGGGGCGTCTGGCAAGAGACCCAGTACTTC
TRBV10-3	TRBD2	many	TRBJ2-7	CAIRRTSGGPYEQYF	TGTGCCATCAGAAGGACTAGCGGGGGCCCCTACGAGCAGTACTTC
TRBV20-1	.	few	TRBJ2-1	CSASSHRISYNEQFF	TGCAGTGCCTCATCTCACAGGATTTCCTACAATGAGCAGTTCTTC
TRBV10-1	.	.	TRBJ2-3	CASSRRVGDTQYF	TGCGCCAGCAGTAGGAGGGTCGGTGATACGCAGTATTTT
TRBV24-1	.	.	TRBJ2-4	CATSDTGAKNIQYF	TGTGCCACCAGTGATACAGGGGCCAAAAACATTCAGTACTTC
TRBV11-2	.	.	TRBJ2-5	CASNFQARQETQYF	TGTGCCAGCAACTTTCAGGCCAGGCAAGAGACCCAGTACTTC
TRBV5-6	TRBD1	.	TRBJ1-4	CASSLWTGSEEKLFF	TGTGCCAGCAGCCTGTGGACAGGGTCGGAGGAAAAACTGTTTTTT
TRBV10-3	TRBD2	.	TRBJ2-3	CAMSSGGAADTQYF	TGTGCCATGTCTAGCGGGGGGGCGGCAGATACGCAGTATTTT
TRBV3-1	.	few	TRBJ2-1	CASSPRWSRNEQFF	TGTGCCAGCAGCCCCCGGTGGTCGCGCAATGAGCAGTTCTTC
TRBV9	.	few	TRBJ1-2	CASSVEQGSYGYTF	TGTGCCAGCAGCGTAGAGCAGGGGAGCTATGGCTACACCTTC
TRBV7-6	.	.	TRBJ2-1	CASSPGRHSYSYNEQFF	TGTGCCAGCAGCCCGGGACGACACTCATATTCCTACAATGAGCAGTTCTTC